This TCR beta chain was obtained from a study of blood T cell repertoires in COVID-19 (dated by TCRdb to about 2020). About the full investigation: Collaborator samples came from the United States, Italy and Spain and covered acute and convalescent phases of COVID-19. The material from the prospective study consisted of cDNA or gDNA derived from T cells, B-cell-depleted T cells, or PBMCs. The dataset comprised deeply sampled blood TCRbeta repertoires from subjects exposed to, actively infected with, or recovered from COVID-19. The samples were drawn from two sources: the first 160 participants of the ongoing ImmuneRACE study, and 950 to 1,500 subjects contributed by 6 global collaborators. A freely available public database, intended as a resource for researchers studying the immune response to SARS-CoV-2, is where the repertoires were released. Where available, HLA class I and class II types were obtained from metadata supplied by the sample provider rather than from assay-based typing. Nearly every sample came with metadata listing a de-identified subject ID, COVID-19 status, age in years and sex.

At one collaborating source in Seattle, patients were enrolled during active infection and were followed longitudinally through the course of disease. Whole blood was collected in K2EDTA tubes by collaborating institutions according to the institutions' own protocols. For TCRbeta analysis, collaborators shipped samples in one of three forms: frozen whole blood, isolated PBMCs, or DNA extracted from either of those sample types. V is reduced by 6 bases and J by 2 bases, leaving a spacing of 16 bases between them. CDR1 and CDR2, looked up from the germline V gene, are MNHEY and SVGEGT. Including cysteine and phenylalanine, the CDR3 has 15 amino acids. The entry retains the CDR3 DNA only, 45 bases that are in frame from base 1. The paper's findings and limits, for the study overall: Clinical and demographic metadata were provided uncurated, with the amount varying by source and participant.

The immunoSEQ Assay, a bias-controlled multiplex PCR, was used to amplify TCRbeta CDR3 regions from genomic DNA. The authors processed their data as follows. The number of nucleated cells in each sample was estimated by amplification of reference gene primers within the assay. To quantify the absolute abundance of each unique TCRbeta CDR3 rearrangement, sequence reads were collapsed and filtered. For each sample, productive Simpson clonality was calculated as the square root of Simpson's diversity index over productive rearrangements. Not all clones reach the TCRdb copy of this immuneACCESS table, which keeps in-frame sequences only. Checked studies attribute under half of the gap to unresolved V genes and leave the rest unexplained. That table gives V, J and clone size, and the DNA gave D and trimming. In this sample the table shows 130,000 or so clones, over 80% of which occur a single time. Together, the top ten hold approximately 9% of the sample.

Comment on this clone: Its recognized antigen is unknown. The sample holds no much larger clone one base away, and base qualities are not on file.

The TCR comes from a man aged 25-40 years with COVID-19, enrolled during active disease. Rearrangement joined TRBV6-2 or TRBV6-3 to TRBJ1-2; the D gene is perhaps TRBD1, on 6 matching bases. Specimen: peripheral blood. The sequenced DNA is TGTGCCAGCAGCTCCCGGGACACCTTAAACTATGGCTACACCTTC. Its amino acids are CASSSRDTLNYGYTF.